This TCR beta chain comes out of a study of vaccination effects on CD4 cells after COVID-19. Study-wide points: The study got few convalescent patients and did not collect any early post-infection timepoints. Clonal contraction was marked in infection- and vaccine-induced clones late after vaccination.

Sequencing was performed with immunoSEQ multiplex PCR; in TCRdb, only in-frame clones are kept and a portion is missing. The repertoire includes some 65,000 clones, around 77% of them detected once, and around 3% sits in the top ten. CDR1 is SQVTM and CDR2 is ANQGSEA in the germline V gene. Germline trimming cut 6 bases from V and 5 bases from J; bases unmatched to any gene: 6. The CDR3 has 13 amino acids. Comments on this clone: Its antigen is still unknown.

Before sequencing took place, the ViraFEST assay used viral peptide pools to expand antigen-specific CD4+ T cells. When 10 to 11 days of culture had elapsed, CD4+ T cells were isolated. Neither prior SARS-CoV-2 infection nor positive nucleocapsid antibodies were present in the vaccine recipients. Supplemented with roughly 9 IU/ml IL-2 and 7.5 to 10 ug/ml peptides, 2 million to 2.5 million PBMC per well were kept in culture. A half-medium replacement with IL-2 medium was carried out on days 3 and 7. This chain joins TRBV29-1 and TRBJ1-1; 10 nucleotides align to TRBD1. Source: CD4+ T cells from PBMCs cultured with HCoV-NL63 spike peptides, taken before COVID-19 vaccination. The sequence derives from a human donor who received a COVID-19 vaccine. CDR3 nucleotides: TGCAGCGTGGGACAGGGGAGAGGAACTGAAGCTTTCTTT. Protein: CSVGQGRGTEAFF.